The 13 T cell receptor beta chains below were found in one sample sequenced in a study of T cell responses to AZD1222 COVID-19 vaccine. The repertoire was sequenced with immunoSEQ multiplex PCR; TCRdb's copy has only in-frame clones and lacks some. The data contain 210,000 or so clones, about 92% of them singletons. Here the sequenced sample was peripheral blood, taken on day 0 of MenACWY control vaccination. The receptors come from an adult in good health.

V usage is TRBV19 and J usage is TRBJ2-1, with a weak D call TRBD1 (6 bases). There are 16 residues in the CDR3. Germline CDR1 reads LNHDA; CDR2 reads SQIVND (reference sequence). V was cut by 5 bases and J by 7 bases, with 21 bases left in between. CDR3 sequence reads: CASSAYRAEVVNEQFF. The CDR3 DNA is TGTGCCAGTAGTGCCTACAGGGCCGAAGTAGTTAATGAGCAGTTCTTC.

The chain employs TRBV12-3 or TRBV12-4 and TRBJ1-3; D gene ambiguous. CDR3 length equals 13 residues. V was cut by 6 bases and J by 5 bases, with 11 bases left in between. The CDR3 DNA is TGTGCCAGCAGATCAGCGGAGAGAAACACCATATATTTT. Protein sequence: CASRSAERNTIYF.

The chain links TRBV5-1 to TRBJ2-7; 10 bases agree with TRBD1. CDR3 length equals 15 residues. Germline V gives CDR1 SGHRS, CDR2 YFSETQ. V lost 1 base, J lost 12 bases, and 13 bases stayed unmatched. CDR3 in amino acids: CASSLTGTGANVRYF. Here the CDR3 DNA reads TGCGCCAGCAGCTTGACCGGGACAGGGGCCAATGTTCGGTACTTC. Full variable domain (outside the CDR3, taken from reference TRBV5-1 and TRBJ2-7): KAGVTQTPRYLIKTRGQQVTLSCSPISGHRSVSWYQQTPGQGLQFLFEYFSETQRNKGNFPGRFSGRQFSNSRSEMNVSTLELGDSALYLCASSLTGTGANVRYFGPGTRLTVT.

V gene TRBV3-1 (or the pseudogene TRBV3-2) combines with J gene TRBJ2-1; 7 nucleotides line up with TRBD2. The CDR3 spans 15 residues. Germline CDR1 LGHDT, CDR2 YNNKEL (reference sequence). V gave up 1 base and J gave up 0 bases; unmatched junction bases: 0. The CDR3 nucleotides are TGTGCCAGCAGCCAAGTAGCGGGCTCCTACAATGAGCAGTTCTTC. This gives the protein CASSQVAGSYNEQFF.

The chain couples TRBV21-1 to TRBJ1-6. TRBV21-1 is a pseudogene locus. This CDR3 contains 15 residues. CDR3 residues: CASSKVRRPNSPLHF. The CDR3 bases are TGTGCCAGCAGCAAAGTTAGAAGGCCCAATTCACCCCTCCACTTT.

This chain links TRBV2 with TRBJ2-3; 8 nucleotides match TRBD1. The CDR3 is 15 residues long. Germline CDR1 reads SNHLY; CDR2 reads FYNNEI. After removal of 6 bases from V and 0 bases from J, the junction contained 5 bases not matched to a gene. CDR3 DNA sequence: TGTGCCAGCAGGAACGACAGGGGTAGCACAGATACGCAGTATTTT. This translates into CASRNDRGSTDTQYF.

The rearrangement links TRBV2 to TRBJ1-1; no reliable D call. V was trimmed by 8 bases and J by 5 bases, leaving 18 bases between them. Germline CDR1 reads SNHLY; CDR2 reads FYNNEI. CDR3 length: 14 residues. Written as DNA, the CDR3 is TGTGCCAGCGGGGAACCCCCTATTCTGACTGAAGCTTTCTTT. Translation gives CASGEPPILTEAFF.

This clone was recorded once. V usage is TRBV3-1 (or the pseudogene TRBV3-2) and J usage is TRBJ2-5; the D gene is possibly TRBD2 (6 bases). In germline, CDR1 is LGHDT, CDR2 YNNKEL (reference sequence). This CDR3 region has 15 residues. The V gene lost 1 base and the J gene lost 2 bases, with 11 bases spanning the gap. Here the CDR3 DNA reads TGTGCCAGCAGCCAAGTCCCGGGGAGGCAAGAGACCCAGTACTTC. Amino acids: CASSQVPGRQETQYF.

The chain has TRBV3-1 (or the pseudogene TRBV3-2) and TRBJ1-1, with 11 positions matching TRBD1. Germline values: CDR1 LGHDT, CDR2 YNNKEL (reference sequence). V dropped 3 bases and J dropped 6; count of bases not matched to a gene: 9. The CDR3 extends over 16 amino acids. The CDR3, as DNA: TGTGCCAGCAGCCAGAGGACAGGGGGCCATCGCTCTGAAGCTTTCTTT. It yields the protein CASSQRTGGHRSEAFF.

The rearrangement uses TRBV19 and TRBJ1-2; TRBD1 matches 7 bases. CDR1 is LNHDA and CDR2 is SQIVND in the germline V gene (reference sequence). The CDR3 has 14 residues. V lost 4 bases, J lost 8 bases, and 10 bases stayed unmatched. The CDR3 DNA reads as TGTGCCAGTAGTAGTACAGGGGCGGTAAAAGGCTACACCTTC. It specifies CASSSTGAVKGYTF.

The V and J genes are TRBV28 and TRBJ1-2; TRBD1 matches 11 bases. The CDR3 length is 15 residues. Trimming at V came to 5 bases and at J to 3 bases, leaving 5 bases not matched to a gene. Germline assignment: CDR1 MDHEN and CDR2 SYDVKM. This chain's CDR3 is CASSRGTGGYYGYTF. DNA for the CDR3: TGTGCCAGCAGTCGCGGGACAGGGGGTTACTATGGCTACACCTTC.

The chain has TRBV19 and TRBJ2-2; D might be TRBD1 or TRBD2, each matching 5 bases. Germline CDR1 reads LNHDA; CDR2 reads SQIVND (reference sequence). There are 14 residues in the CDR3. Trimming removed 7 bases from V and 5 bases from J, with 14 bases in between. In DNA form, the CDR3 reads TGTGCCAGTAACGAGCAGGGACCAACCGGGGAGCTGTTTTTT. Amino acid sequence: CASNEQGPTGELFF.

This sequence joins TRBV11-2 and TRBJ1-6, with D unclear. This CDR3 spans 15 amino acids. V lost 5 bases and J lost 4, with 12 bases in between. Germline V gene sequence: CDR1 SGHAT, CDR2 FQNNGV. CDR3 residues: CASSPGEGYNSPLHF. CDR3 nucleotides: TGTGCCAGCAGCCCCGGCGAGGGTTATAATTCACCCCTCCACTTT.